The sequence of this T cell receptor beta chain was determined in a study of Ad26.COV2.S vaccination and SARS-CoV-2 variants. Study-wide background: Among those in the COV1001 Ad26.COV2.S trial arm was the donor. Study-wide results and limits: People who got the vaccine or the placebo had similar non-spike TCR breadth. Spike-specific TCR breadth ran higher among vaccine recipients than placebo recipients.

This CDR3 spans 13 amino acids. V was cut by 3 bases and J by 8 bases, with 16 bases left in between. Per the germline V gene, CDR1 is GTSNPN and CDR2 is SVGIG (reference sequence). Concerning this clone itself: Its target is unknown.

This sample's treatment: roughly 18 received Ad26.COV2.S at low or high dose, single or two shots; five or six received placebo; per-sample allocation not given. All samples were drawn on day 63, counting from the first vaccine or placebo injection. Here immunoSEQ multiplex PCR was the method, and the copy in TCRdb shows in-frame clones only, minus some. The sample comprises about 460,000 clones, approximately 90% of which are singletons, and 1.7% rests with the top ten. Sequencing used peripheral blood, obtained in a trial of Ad26.COV2.S vaccine versus placebo. The V gene is TRBV30, the J gene TRBJ1-2; D possibly corresponds to TRBD1 (5 bases). This TCR was sampled from a person aged 18 to 65 who received the Ad26.COV2.S COVID-19 vaccine or a placebo. The CDR3 sequence: CAWSVRPGGGYTF. As DNA, the CDR3 is TGTGCCTGGAGCGTACGTCCGGGGGGAGGCTACACCTTC.